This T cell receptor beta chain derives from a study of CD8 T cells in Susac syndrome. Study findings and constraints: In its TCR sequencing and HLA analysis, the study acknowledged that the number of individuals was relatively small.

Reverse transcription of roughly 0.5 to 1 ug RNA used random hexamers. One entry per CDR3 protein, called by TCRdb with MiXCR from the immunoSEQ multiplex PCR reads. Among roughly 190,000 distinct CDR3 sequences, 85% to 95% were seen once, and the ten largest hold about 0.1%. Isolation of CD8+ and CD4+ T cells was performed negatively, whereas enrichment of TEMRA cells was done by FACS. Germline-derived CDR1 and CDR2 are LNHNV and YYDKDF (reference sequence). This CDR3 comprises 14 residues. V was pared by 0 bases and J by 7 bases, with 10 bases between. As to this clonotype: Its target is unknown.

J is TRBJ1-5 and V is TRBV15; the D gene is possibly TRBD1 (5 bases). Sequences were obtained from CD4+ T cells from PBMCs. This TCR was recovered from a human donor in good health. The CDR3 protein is CATSRDRVAQPQHF. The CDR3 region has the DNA TGTGCCACCAGCAGAGACAGGGTTGCCCAGCCCCAGCATTTT. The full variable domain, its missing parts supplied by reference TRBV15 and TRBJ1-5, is DAMVIQNPRYQVTQFGKPVTLSCSQTLNHNVMYWYQQKSSQAPKLLFHYYDKDFNNEADTPDNFQSRRPNTSFCFLDIRSPGLGDTAMYLCATSRDRVAQPQHFGDGTRLSIL.